These 18 T cell receptor beta chains were sequenced from one sample in a study of beta chain features in type 1 diabetes. Investigators reverse transcribed all isolated RNA, so they sequenced expressed TCRB transcripts. Some clones are missing from TCRdb's copy, which holds only in-frame ones; the method was immunoSEQ multiplex PCR. Here the sample spans over 150,000 clones, over 7.5% being singletons. Sequenced material: central memory CD4+ T cells from blood. The receptor source for this set is a young man in good health.

This clone was seen a single time. The chain is built from TRBV7-3 and TRBJ2-5; 14 nucleotides line up with TRBD2. The length of the CDR3 is 15 residues. From germline, CDR1 is SGHTA and CDR2 FQGTGA. J gave up 3 bases and V 5 bases, and 2 bases lay outside the gene matches. CDR3 protein: CASSPTSGGEETQYF. For the CDR3, the DNA is TGTGCCAGCAGCCCGACTAGCGGGGGGGAAGAGACCCAGTACTTC.

This clone has a count of ten or more. This chain joins TRBV18 and TRBJ2-1, with 8 bases lining up with TRBD1. The CDR3 is 16 amino acids. V lost 5 bases, J lost 7 bases, and 13 bases stayed unmatched. CDR1 and CDR2 from the germline V gene are KGHSH and LQKENI. The CDR3 here is CASSFLSGGAENEQFF. The CDR3 DNA reads TGTGCCAGCTCATTCCTATCAGGGGGCGCGGAGAATGAGCAGTTCTTC.

This clone was counted at least ten times. This CDR3 is also generated by other DNA sequences in the sample. The V gene is TRBV6-6, the J gene TRBJ2-3; D remains ambiguous. Germline-derived CDR1 and CDR2 are MNHNY and SVGAGI (reference sequence). This CDR3 has 13 amino acids. V lost 6 bases to trimming and J lost 4 bases, with 11 bases between them. The CDR3 nucleotides are TGTGCCAGCAGCCCACGCGACTCAGATACGCAGTATTTT. Its protein product is CASSPRDSDTQYF.

V and J are TRBV7-2 and TRBJ1-1; 10 bases align to TRBD1. Germline V lookup: CDR1 SGHTA, CDR2 FQGNSA. Trimming removed 4 bases from V and 6 bases from J; junction bases left unmatched: 8. This CDR3 spans 15 amino acids. In DNA form, the CDR3 reads TGTGCCAGCAGCTCTCGACAGGGGGCGCAGGCTGAAGCTTTCTTT. It codes for CASSSRQGAQAEAFF. Supplemented by reference TRBV7-2 and TRBJ1-1, the full variable domain reads GAGVSQSPSNKVTEKGKDVELRCDPISGHTALYWYRQSLGQGLEFLIYFQGNSAPDKSGLPSDRFSAERTGGSVSTLTIQRTQQEDSAVYLCASSSRQGAQAEAFFGQGTRLTVV.

In this sample, this clone turned up many times. The V and J genes are TRBV28 and TRBJ2-3, with D tentatively TRBD1 (6 bases). The V gene's germline CDR1 is MDHEN and CDR2 SYDVKM. The CDR3 spans 13 residues. The V end was cut by 8 bases, the J end by 2 bases, with 11 bases between. CDR3 DNA sequence: TGTGCCAGCCAGGGGCAGGCCACAGATACGCAGTATTTT. Encoded protein: CASQGQATDTQYF.

The J gene is TRBJ2-5, the V gene TRBV18; the match to TRBD1 covers 9 bases. Trimming cost V 6 bases and J 1 base; bases outside gene matches: 3. The CDR3 has 14 residues. Germline CDR1 KGHSH, CDR2 LQKENI. Here the CDR3 reads CASSETGGQETQYF. CDR3 coding DNA: TGTGCCAGCTCTGAGACAGGGGGCCAAGAGACCCAGTACTTC.

The CDR3 DNA sequence: TGTGCCAGCACCCTACCGGGGGTTAAGCAGTTCTTC. This encodes CASTLPGVKQFF. V usage is TRBV28 and J usage is TRBJ2-1, with D possibly matching TRBD2 (6 bases). Germline V lookup: CDR1 MDHEN, CDR2 SYDVKM. Trimming removed 7 bases from V and 11 bases from J, with 15 bases in between. The length of the CDR3 is 12 residues.

This clone has at least ten counts. J is TRBJ1-5 and V is TRBV7-8; D is possibly TRBD1 (6 bases). V lost 4 bases, J lost 4 bases, and 8 bases lay in between. There are 13 residues in the CDR3. The germline V gene encodes CDR1 SGHVS and CDR2 FQNEAQ. CDR3 protein: CASSSTGNQPQHF. DNA of the CDR3: TGTGCCAGCAGCTCAACAGGGAATCAGCCCCAGCATTTT.

This clone was seen a handful of times. The rearrangement links TRBV14 to TRBJ2-1, with TRBD1 as a possible D gene (6 bases). Trimming cost V 3 bases and J 4 bases, with 10 bases left between them. This CDR3 has 14 amino acids. CDR1 is SGHDN and CDR2 is FVKESK in the germline V gene. CDR3 nucleotide sequence: TGTGCCAGCAGCCAGGACAGCCCTTACAATGAGCAGTTCTTC. It translates to CASSQDSPYNEQFF.

The chain's CDR3 is CASSLKGASYEQYF. DNA of the CDR3: TGTGCCAGCAGCTTAAAGGGGGCTTCCTACGAGCAGTACTTC. The rearrangement uses TRBV5-4 and TRBJ2-7, with 7 bases aligning to TRBD1. Trimming removed 2 bases from V and 1 base from J; junction bases left unmatched: 3. The CDR3 contains 14 residues. CDR1 and CDR2 from the germline V gene are SGHNT and YYREEE (reference sequence).

The chain employs TRBV29-1 and TRBJ1-5; 10 nucleotides align to TRBD1. The CDR3 length is 19 residues. Germline lookup yields CDR1 SQVTM and CDR2 ANQGSEA. Trimming cost V 6 bases and J 0 bases; bases outside gene matches: 17. In nucleotides, the CDR3 is TGCAGCGTAATCCCCGGGACAGGGGCCCAACCTTATAGCAATCAGCCCCAGCATTTT. This codes for CSVIPGTGAQPYSNQPQHF.

This clone was observed a handful of times. The J gene is TRBJ2-6, the V gene TRBV19; 9 bases map to TRBD1. The V gene's germline CDR1 is LNHDA and CDR2 SQIVND (reference sequence). The CDR3 is 17 residues long. V gave up 3 bases and J gave up 0 bases; unmatched junction bases: 3. The CDR3 spells CASSIGTGFSGANVLTF. The CDR3, as DNA: TGTGCCAGTAGTATTGGGACAGGGTTCTCTGGGGCCAACGTCCTGACTTTC. The whole variable domain, remainder taken from reference TRBV19 and TRBJ2-6, is DGGITQSPKYLFRKEGQNVTLSCEQNLNHDAMYWYRQDPGQGLRLIYYSQIVNDFQKGDIAEGYSVSREKKESFPLTVTSAQKNPTAFYLCASSIGTGFSGANVLTFGAGSRLTVL.

This clone has a handful of counts. The rearrangement links TRBV7-3 to TRBJ2-2, with 9 bases aligning to TRBD2. With 6 bases clipped from V and 6 bases from J, the junction kept 5 bases outside the gene matches. The CDR3 length is 14 residues. The germline V gene has CDR1 SGHTA and CDR2 FQGTGA. DNA of the CDR3: TGTGCCAGCAGTTATAAGCGGGAGGCCGGGGAGCTGTTTTTT. It specifies CASSYKREAGELFF.

The table lists this clone with a few counts. V is TRBV7-9 and J is TRBJ1-1; D gene uncertain. Trimming cost V 5 bases and J 5 bases, with 12 bases left between them. Germline assignment: CDR1 SEHNR and CDR2 FQNEAQ (reference sequence). The CDR3 extends over 13 amino acids. DNA for the CDR3: TGTGCCAGCAGCGTAAAAACAGAGACTGAAGCTTTCTTT. Protein: CASSVKTETEAFF.

This clone was found a few times. The CDR3: CASSVEGEGYGYTF. CDR3 coding DNA: TGTGCCAGCAGCGTAGAGGGAGAGGGCTATGGCTACACCTTC. J is TRBJ1-2 and V is TRBV9; D is uncertain. The CDR3 loop spans 14 amino acids. V was clipped by 0 bases and J by 4 bases, with 10 bases between them. Germline assignment: CDR1 SGDLS and CDR2 YYNGEE.

The chain is built from TRBV18 and TRBJ1-1, with a tentative D call TRBD1 (5 bases). Germline lookup yields CDR1 KGHSH and CDR2 LQKENI. The CDR3 runs 15 residues. With 3 bases removed from V and 0 bases from J, the gap between germline ends came to 11 bases. In DNA, the CDR3 is TGTGCCAGCTCACCCACGACAGTGGTGAACACTGAAGCTTTCTTT. It translates to CASSPTTVVNTEAFF.

This chain uses TRBV14 with TRBJ2-7, with TRBD2 matching 13 bases. Trimming at V came to 4 bases and at J to 4 bases, leaving 10 bases not matched to a gene. Looked up from germline, CDR1 is SGHDN and CDR2 is FVKESK. The CDR3 spans 17 residues. CDR3 amino acids: CASSLLERTSGGYEQYF. Written as DNA, the CDR3 is TGTGCCAGCAGCCTCCTGGAACGGACTAGCGGGGGATACGAGCAGTACTTC.

Regarding this clone: Other DNA sequences in the same sample also yield this CDR3. CDR3 nucleotides: TGTGCCAGTAGTGTGACAGGGGGGAATCAGCCCCAGCATTTT. It is translated as CASSVTGGNQPQHF. V and J are TRBV19 and TRBJ1-5, with 9 bases that match TRBD1. Losses at the gene ends were 5 bases for V and 4 bases for J; bases not matched to a gene: 3. The germline CDR1 and CDR2 sequences are LNHDA and SQIVND (reference sequence). The CDR3 extends over 14 amino acids. Based on the CDR3 plus reference TRBV19 and TRBJ1-5, the full variable domain is DGGITQSPKYLFRKEGQNVTLSCEQNLNHDAMYWYRQDPGQGLRLIYYSQIVNDFQKGDIAEGYSVSREKKESFPLTVTSAQKNPTAFYLCASSVTGGNQPQHFGDGTRLSIL.